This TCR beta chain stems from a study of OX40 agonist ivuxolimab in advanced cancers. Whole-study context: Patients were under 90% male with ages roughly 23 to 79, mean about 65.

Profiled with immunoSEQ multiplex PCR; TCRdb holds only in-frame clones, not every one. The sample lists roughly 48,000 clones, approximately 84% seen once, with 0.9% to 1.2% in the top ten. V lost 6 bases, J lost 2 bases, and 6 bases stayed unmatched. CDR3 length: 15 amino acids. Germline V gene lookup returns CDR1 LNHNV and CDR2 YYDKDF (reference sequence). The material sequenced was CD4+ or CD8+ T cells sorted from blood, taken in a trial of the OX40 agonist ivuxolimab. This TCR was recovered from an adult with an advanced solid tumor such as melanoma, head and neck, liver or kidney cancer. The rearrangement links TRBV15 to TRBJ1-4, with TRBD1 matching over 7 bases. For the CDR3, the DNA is TGTGCCACCAGTCCCCAGACAGGGACTAATGAAAAACTGTTTTTT. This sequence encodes CATSPQTGTNEKLFF.